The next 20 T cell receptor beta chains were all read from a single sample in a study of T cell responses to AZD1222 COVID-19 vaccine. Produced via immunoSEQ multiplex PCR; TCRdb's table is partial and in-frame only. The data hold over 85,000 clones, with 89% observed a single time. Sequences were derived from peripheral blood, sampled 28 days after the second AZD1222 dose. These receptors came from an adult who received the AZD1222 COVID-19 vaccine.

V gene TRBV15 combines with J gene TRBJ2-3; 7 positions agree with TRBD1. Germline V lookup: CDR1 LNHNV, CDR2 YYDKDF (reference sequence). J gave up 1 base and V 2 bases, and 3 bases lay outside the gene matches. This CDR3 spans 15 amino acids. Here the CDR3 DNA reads TGTGCCACCAGCAGAACAGGGGACGGCACAGATACGCAGTATTTT. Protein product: CATSRTGDGTDTQYF.

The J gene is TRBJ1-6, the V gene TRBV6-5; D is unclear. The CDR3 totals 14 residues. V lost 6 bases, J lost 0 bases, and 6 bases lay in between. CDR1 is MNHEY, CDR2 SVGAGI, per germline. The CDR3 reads CASRESSYNSPLHF. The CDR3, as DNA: TGTGCCAGCAGAGAGAGCTCCTATAATTCACCCCTCCACTTT.

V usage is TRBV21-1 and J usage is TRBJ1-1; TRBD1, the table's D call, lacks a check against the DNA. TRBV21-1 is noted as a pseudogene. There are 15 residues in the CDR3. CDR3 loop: CASSRNSQGNTEAFF. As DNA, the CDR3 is TGTGCCAGCAGCAGGAATTCACAGGGGAACACTGAAGCTTTCTTT.

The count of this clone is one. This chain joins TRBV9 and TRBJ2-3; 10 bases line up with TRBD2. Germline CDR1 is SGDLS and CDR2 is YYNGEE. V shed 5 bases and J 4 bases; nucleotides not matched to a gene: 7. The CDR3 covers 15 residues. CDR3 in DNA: TGTGCCAGCAGTCCAAGCGGGGGGGCTTCAGATACGCAGTATTTT. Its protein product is CASSPSGGASDTQYF.

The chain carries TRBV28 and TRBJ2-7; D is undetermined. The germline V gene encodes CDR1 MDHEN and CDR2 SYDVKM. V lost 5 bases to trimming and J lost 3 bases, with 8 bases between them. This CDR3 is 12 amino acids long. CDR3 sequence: CASSIVGYEQYF. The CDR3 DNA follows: TGTGCCAGCAGTATCGTCGGCTACGAGCAGTACTTC.

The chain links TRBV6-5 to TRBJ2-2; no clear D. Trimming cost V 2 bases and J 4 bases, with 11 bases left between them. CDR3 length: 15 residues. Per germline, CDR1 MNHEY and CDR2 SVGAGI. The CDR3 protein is CASSYQGLATGELFF. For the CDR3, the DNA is TGTGCCAGCAGTTACCAAGGTCTCGCCACCGGGGAGCTGTTTTTT.

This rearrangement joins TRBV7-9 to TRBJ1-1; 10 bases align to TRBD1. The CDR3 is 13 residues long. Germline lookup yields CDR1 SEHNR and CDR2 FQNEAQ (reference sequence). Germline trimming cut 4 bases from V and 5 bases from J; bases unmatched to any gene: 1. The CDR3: CASSSDRGTEAFF. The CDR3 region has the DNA TGTGCCAGCAGCTCGGACAGGGGGACTGAAGCTTTCTTT.

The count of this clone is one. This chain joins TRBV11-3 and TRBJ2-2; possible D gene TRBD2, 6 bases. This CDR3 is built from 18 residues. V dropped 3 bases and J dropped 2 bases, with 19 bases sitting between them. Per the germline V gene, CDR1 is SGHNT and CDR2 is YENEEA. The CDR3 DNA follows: TGTGCCAGCAGCTTTAAGAAGGAATGGGAGGAAAACACCGGGGAGCTGTTTTTT. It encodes CASSFKKEWEENTGELFF.

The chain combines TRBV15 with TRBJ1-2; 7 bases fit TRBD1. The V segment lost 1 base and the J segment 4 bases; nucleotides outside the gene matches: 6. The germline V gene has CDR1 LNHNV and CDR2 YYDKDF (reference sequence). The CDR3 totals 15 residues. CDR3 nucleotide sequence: TGTGCCACCAGCAGAGTGGAGGGGGCGAGCTATGGCTACACCTTC. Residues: CATSRVEGASYGYTF.

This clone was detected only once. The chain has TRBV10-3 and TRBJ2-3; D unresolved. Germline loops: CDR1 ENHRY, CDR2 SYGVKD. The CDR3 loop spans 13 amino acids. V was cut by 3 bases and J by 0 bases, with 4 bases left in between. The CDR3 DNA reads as TGTGCCATCAGTGAAGGGAGCACAGATACGCAGTATTTT. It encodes CAISEGSTDTQYF.

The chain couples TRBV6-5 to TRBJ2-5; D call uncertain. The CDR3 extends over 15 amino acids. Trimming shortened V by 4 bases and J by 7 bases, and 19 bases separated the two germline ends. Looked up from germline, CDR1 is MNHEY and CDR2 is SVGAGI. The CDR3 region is CASSFYPGGDLTQYF. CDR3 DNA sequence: TGTGCCAGCAGTTTTTATCCGGGCGGTGATTTGACCCAGTACTTC.

CDR3 bases: TGTGCCAGCAGCTTGGCCGGGCGGGGGACTGGAAACACCATATATTTT. This translates into CASSLAGRGTGNTIYF. This chain links TRBV5-4 with TRBJ1-3; D is perhaps TRBD1 (5 bases). V shed 0 bases and J shed 2 bases, with 12 bases lying between them. The CDR3 runs 16 residues. In germline, CDR1 is SGHNT, CDR2 YYREEE (reference sequence). Full variable domain (outside the CDR3, taken from reference TRBV5-4 and TRBJ1-3): ETGVTQSPTHLIKTRGQQVTLRCSSQSGHNTVSWYQQALGQGPQFIFQYYREEENGRGNFPPRFSGLQFPNYSSELNVNALELDDSALYLCASSLAGRGTGNTIYFGEGSWLTVV.

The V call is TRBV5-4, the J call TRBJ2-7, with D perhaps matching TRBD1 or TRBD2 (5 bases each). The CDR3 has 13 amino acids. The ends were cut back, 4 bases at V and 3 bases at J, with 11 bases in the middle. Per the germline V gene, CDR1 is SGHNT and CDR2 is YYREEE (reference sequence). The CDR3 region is CASSPDGGYEQYF. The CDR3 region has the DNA TGTGCCAGCAGCCCCGATGGGGGCTACGAGCAGTACTTC.

The CDR3 region has the DNA TGCGCCAGCAGCTTGGGGGGACTAGCTGCAGGCGAGCAGTACTTC. Protein: CASSLGGLAAGEQYF. This chain uses TRBV5-1 with TRBJ2-7, with TRBD2 matching over 9 bases. CDR3 length: 15 amino acids. Germline V gives CDR1 SGHRS, CDR2 YFSETQ. V trimming: 0 bases; J trimming: 6 bases; junction bases outside the gene matches: 7.

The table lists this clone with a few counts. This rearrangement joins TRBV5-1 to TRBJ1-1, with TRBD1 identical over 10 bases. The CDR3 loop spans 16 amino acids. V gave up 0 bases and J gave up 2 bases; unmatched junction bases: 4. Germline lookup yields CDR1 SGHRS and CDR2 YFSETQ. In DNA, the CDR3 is TGCGCCAGCAGCTTGGCCGGGACAGGGGTAAACACTGAAGCTTTCTTT. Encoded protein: CASSLAGTGVNTEAFF.

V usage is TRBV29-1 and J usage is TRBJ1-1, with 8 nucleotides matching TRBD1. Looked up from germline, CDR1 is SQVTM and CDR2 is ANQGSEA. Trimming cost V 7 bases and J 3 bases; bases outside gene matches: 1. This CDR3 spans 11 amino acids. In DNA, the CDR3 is TGCAGCGCCAGGGGGCACACTGAAGCTTTCTTT. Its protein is CSARGHTEAFF.

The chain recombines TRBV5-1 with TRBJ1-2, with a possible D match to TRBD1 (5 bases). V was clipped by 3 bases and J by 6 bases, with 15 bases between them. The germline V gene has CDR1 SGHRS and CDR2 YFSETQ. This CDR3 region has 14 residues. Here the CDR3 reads CASSSSATGNGYTF. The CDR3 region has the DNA TGCGCCAGCAGCTCATCCGCAACAGGCAATGGCTACACCTTC.

CDR3 amino acids: CASSLSSAYGLAGYTF. CDR3 in DNA: TGTGCCAGCAGTTTATCGTCGGCCTACGGATTGGCTGGCTACACCTTC. J is TRBJ1-2 and V is TRBV27, with D unclear. Germline V gene sequence: CDR1 MNHEY, CDR2 SMNVEV (reference sequence). There are 16 residues in the CDR3. V lost 0 bases to trimming and J lost 7 bases, with 18 bases between them.

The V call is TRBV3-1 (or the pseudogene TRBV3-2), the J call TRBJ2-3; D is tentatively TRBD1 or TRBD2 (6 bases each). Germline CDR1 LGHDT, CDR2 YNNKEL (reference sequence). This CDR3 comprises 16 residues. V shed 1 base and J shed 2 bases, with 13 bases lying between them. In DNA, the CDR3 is TGTGCCAGCAGCCAAGGGGTAGGGGGGCCCACAGATACGCAGTATTTT. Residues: CASSQGVGGPTDTQYF.

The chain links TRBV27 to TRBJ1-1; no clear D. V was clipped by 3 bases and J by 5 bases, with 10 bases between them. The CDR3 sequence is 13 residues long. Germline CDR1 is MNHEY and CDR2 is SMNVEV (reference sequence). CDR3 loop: CASSLSASTEAFF. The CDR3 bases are TGTGCCAGCAGTTTGTCTGCTTCTACTGAAGCTTTCTTT.